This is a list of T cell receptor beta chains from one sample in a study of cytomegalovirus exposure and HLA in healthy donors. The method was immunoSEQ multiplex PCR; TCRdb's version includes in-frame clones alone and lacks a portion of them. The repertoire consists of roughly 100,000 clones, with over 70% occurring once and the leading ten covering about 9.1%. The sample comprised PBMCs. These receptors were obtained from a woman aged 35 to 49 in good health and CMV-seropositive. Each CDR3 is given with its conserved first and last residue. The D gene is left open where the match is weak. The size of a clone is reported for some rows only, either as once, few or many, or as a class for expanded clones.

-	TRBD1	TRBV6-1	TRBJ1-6	CASSTGTEYSPLHF	TGTGCCAGCAGCACCGGGACAGAATATTCACCCCTCCACTTT
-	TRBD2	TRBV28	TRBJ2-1	CASSLRVGRGGNEQFF	TGTGCCAGCAGTTTAAGGGTCGGGAGGGGAGGCAATGAGCAGTTCTTC
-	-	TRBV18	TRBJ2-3	CASSLYTDTQYF	TGTGCCAGCTCACTCTATACAGATACGCAGTATTTT
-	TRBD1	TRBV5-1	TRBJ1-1	CASNPTGANTEAFF	TGCGCCAGCAATCCTACAGGGGCCAACACTGAAGCTTTCTTT
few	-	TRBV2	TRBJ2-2	CASTFSQTNTGELFF	TGTGCCAGCACCTTCTCCCAAACTAACACCGGGGAGCTGTTTTTT
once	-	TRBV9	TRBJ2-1	CASSPQQGRIYNEQFF	TGTGCCAGCAGCCCACAGCAGGGGCGGATTTACAATGAGCAGTTCTTC
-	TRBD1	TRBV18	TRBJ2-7	CASSPRDRGQGYEQYF	TGTGCCAGCTCACCCCGGGACAGGGGCCAAGGGTACGAGCAGTACTTC
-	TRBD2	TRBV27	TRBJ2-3	CASSLGLAWSTDTQYF	TGTGCCAGCAGTTTAGGACTAGCGTGGAGCACAGATACGCAGTATTTT
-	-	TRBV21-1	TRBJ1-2	CASSSRQTYGYTF	TGTGCCAGCAGCAGTCGACAGACCTATGGCTACACCTTC
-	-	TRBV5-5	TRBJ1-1	CASSRGGENTEAFF	TGTGCCAGCAGCCGAGGGGGGGAGAACACTGAAGCTTTCTTT
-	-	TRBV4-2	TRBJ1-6	CASSQDLHWTAYNSPLHF	TGTGCCAGCAGCCAAGATCTTCATTGGACAGCATATAATTCACCCCTCCACTTT
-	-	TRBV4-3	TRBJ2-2	CASSQGVAEGTGELFF	TGCGCCAGCAGCCAAGGCGTAGCGGAGGGCACCGGGGAGCTGTTTTTT
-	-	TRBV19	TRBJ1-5	CASKLSGYQPQHF	TGTGCCAGTAAATTGTCAGGCTATCAGCCCCAGCATTTT
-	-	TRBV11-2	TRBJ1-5	CASSLVQDQPQHF	TGTGCCAGCAGCTTAGTTCAGGATCAGCCCCAGCATTTT
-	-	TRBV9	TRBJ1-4	CASSVVPGVNEKLFF	TGTGCCAGCAGCGTAGTACCGGGGGTGAATGAAAAACTGTTTTTT
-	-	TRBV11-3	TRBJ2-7	CASSLGWIARYPPEQYF	TGTGCCAGCAGCTTAGGGTGGATAGCGCGATACCCCCCCGAGCAGTACTTC
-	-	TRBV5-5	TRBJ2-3	CASSSGHGGDTQYF	TGTGCCAGCAGCTCGGGACACGGAGGAGATACGCAGTATTTT
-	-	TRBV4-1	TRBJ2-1	CASSQLNEQFF	TGCGCCAGCAGCCAACTCAATGAGCAGTTCTTC
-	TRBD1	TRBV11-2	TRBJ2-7	CASSSTPGTGGAKQYF	TGTGCCAGCAGCTCTACTCCCGGGACAGGGGGCGCAAAACAGTACTTC
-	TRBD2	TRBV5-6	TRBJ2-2	CASRQNPSGDNTGELFF	TGTGCCAGCAGGCAGAACCCTAGCGGGGACAACACCGGGGAGCTGTTTTTT
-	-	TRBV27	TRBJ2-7	CASSLGRGLGEQYF	TGTGCCAGCAGTTTGGGTAGGGGCTTGGGCGAGCAGTACTTC
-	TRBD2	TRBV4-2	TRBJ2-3	CASSPERLASDTQYF	TGTGCCAGCAGCCCCGAGCGACTAGCGAGTGATACGCAGTATTTT
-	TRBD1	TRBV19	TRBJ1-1	CASSPTPGTGGGYTEAFF	TGTGCCAGTAGCCCAACCCCTGGGACAGGCGGGGGTTACACTGAAGCTTTCTTT
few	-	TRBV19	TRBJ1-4	CASHRVTTNEKLFF	TGTGCCAGCCACAGGGTAACAACTAATGAAAAACTGTTTTTT
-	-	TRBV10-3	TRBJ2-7	CAISESNRVPYEQYF	TGTGCCATCAGTGAGTCGAACAGGGTCCCCTACGAGCAGTACTTC
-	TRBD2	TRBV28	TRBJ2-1	CASSFLGSGDAVSSYNEQFF	TGTGCCAGCAGTTTTCTTGGTAGCGGGGACGCGGTCAGCTCCTACAATGAGCAGTTCTTC
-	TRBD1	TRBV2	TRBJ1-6	CASRGRGLNSPLHF	TGTGCCTCAAGGGGGCGGGGTTTAAATTCACCCCTCCACTTT
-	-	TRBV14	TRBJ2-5	CASSLRGRETQYF	TGTGCCAGCAGCCTCCGAGGTCGGGAGACCCAGTACTTC
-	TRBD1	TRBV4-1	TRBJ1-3	CASSRYSQGESGNTIYF	TGCGCCAGCAGCCGATACTCACAGGGGGAATCTGGAAACACCATATATTTT
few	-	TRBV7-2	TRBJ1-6	CASSLLRPGSPLHF	TGTGCCAGCAGCCTTTTACGTCCGGGTTCACCCCTCCACTTT
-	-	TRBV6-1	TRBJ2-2	CASSELARNTGELFF	TGTGCCAGCAGTGAATTGGCCAGGAACACCGGGGAGCTGTTTTTT
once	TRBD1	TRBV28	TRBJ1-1	CASSFTLRTGELEAFF	TGTGCCAGCAGTTTTACACTTAGGACAGGGGAACTTGAAGCTTTCTTT
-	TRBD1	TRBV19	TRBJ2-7	CASSWTGTGTLAYEQYF	TGTGCCAGTAGTTGGACCGGGACAGGGACGTTGGCCTACGAGCAGTACTTC
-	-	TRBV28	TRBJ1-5	CASRRAIYNQPQHF	TGTGCCAGCAGACGAGCAATTTATAATCAGCCCCAGCATTTT
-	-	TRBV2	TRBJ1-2	CASSERIYGYTF	TGTGCCAGCAGTGAGAGAATCTATGGCTACACCTTC
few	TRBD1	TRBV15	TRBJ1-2	CATSRGDRGNYGYTF	TGTGCCACCAGCAGGGGGGACAGGGGAAACTATGGCTACACCTTC
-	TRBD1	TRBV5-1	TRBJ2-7	CASSRTGSYEQYF	TGCGCCAGCAGCCGGACAGGGTCCTACGAGCAGTACTTC
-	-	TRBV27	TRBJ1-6	CASSLRTRWEGTLSSYNSPLHF	TGTGCCAGCAGTTTAAGAACAAGGTGGGAGGGGACGCTAAGCTCCTATAATTCACCCCTCCACTTT
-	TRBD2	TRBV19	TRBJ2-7	CASSIISGRGYEQYF	TGTGCCAGTAGTATAATTAGCGGGAGAGGCTACGAGCAGTACTTC
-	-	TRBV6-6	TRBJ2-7	CASSYDGGSYEQYF	TGTGCCAGCAGTTACGACGGGGGCTCCTACGAGCAGTACTTC
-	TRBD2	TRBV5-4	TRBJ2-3	CASSFTRGGDSDTQYF	TGTGCCAGCAGCTTTACCCGCGGGGGGGACTCAGATACGCAGTATTTT
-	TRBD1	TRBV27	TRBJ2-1	CASSPLGTGKNEQFF	TGTGCCAGCAGTCCCCTTGGGACAGGGAAAAATGAGCAGTTCTTC
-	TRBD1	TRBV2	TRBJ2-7	CASSPGQGTYEQYF	TGTGCCAGCAGCCCCGGACAGGGAACCTACGAGCAGTACTTC
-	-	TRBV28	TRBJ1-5	CASSQRAGPPRGNQPQHF	TGTGCCAGCAGTCAAAGGGCGGGACCTCCGCGGGGCAATCAGCCCCAGCATTTT
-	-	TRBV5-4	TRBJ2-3	CASSFFARVTDTQYF	TGTGCCAGCAGCTTCTTTGCCAGGGTAACAGATACGCAGTATTTT
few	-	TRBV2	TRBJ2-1	CASSEYNSVNSYNEQFF	TGTGCCAGCAGTGAATATAATAGCGTCAACTCCTACAATGAGCAGTTCTTC
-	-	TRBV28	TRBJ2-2	CASSPPTGTGELFF	TGTGCCAGCAGTCCCCCGACAGGCACCGGGGAGCTGTTTTTT
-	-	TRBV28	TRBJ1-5	CASSIRQPQHF	TGTGCCAGCAGTATTAGACAGCCCCAGCATTTT
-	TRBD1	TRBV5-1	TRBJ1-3	CASTWEGDRGDTIYF	TGCGCCAGCACCTGGGAAGGGGACAGGGGCGACACCATATATTTT
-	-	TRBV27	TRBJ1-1	CASSLDGITNTEAFF	TGTGCCAGCAGTTTAGACGGGATCACGAACACTGAAGCTTTCTTT
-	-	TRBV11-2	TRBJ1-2	CASSLEDSSNYGYTF	TGTGCCAGCAGCTTAGAAGACAGCTCTAACTATGGCTACACCTTC
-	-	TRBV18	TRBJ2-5	CASSPSRVVETQYF	TGTGCCAGCTCACCAAGCAGGGTCGTCGAGACCCAGTACTTC
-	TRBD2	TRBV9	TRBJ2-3	CASSMRLAGAPDTQYF	TGTGCCAGCAGCATGAGACTAGCGGGGGCCCCAGATACGCAGTATTTT